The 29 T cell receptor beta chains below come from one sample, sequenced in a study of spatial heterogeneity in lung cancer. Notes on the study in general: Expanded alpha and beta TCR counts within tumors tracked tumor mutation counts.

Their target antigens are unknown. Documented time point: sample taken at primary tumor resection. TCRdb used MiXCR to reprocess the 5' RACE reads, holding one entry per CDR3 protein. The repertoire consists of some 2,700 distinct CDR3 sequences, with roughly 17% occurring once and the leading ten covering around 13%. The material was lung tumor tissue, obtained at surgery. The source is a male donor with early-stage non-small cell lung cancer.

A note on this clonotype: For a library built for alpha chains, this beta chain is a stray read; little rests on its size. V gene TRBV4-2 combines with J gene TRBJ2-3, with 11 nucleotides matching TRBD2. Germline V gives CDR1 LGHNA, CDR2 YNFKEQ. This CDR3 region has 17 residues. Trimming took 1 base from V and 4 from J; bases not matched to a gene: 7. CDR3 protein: CASSQVVLAGEADTQYF. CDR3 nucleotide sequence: TGTGCCAGCAGCCAAGTTGTACTAGCGGGGGAGGCAGATACGCAGTATTTT.

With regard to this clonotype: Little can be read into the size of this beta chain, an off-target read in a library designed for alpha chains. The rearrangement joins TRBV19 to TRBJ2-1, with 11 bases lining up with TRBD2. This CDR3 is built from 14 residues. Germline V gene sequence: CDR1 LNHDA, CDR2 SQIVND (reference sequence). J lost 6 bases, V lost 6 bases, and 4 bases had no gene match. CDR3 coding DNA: TGTGCCAGTAGCACTAGCGGGAGTGGCAATGAGCAGTTCTTC. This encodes CASSTSGSGNEQFF. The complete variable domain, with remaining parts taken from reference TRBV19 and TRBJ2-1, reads DGGITQSPKYLFRKEGQNVTLSCEQNLNHDAMYWYRQDPGQGLRLIYYSQIVNDFQKGDIAEGYSVSREKKESFPLTVTSAQKNPTAFYLCASSTSGSGNEQFFGPGTRLTVL.

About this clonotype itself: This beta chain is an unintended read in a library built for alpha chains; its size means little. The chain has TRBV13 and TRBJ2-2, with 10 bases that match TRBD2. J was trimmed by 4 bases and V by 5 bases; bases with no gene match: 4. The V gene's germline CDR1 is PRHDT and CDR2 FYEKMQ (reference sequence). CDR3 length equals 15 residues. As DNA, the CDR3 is TGTGCCAGCAGCCTCGGACTAGCGGTCACCGGGGAGCTGTTTTTT. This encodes CASSLGLAVTGELFF.

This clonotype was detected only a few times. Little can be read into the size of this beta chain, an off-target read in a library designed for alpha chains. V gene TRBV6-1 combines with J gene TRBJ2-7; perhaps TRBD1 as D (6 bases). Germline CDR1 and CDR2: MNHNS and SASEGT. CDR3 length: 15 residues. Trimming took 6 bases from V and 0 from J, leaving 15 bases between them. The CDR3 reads CASSETGQSSYEQYF. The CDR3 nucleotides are TGTGCCAGCAGCGAAACAGGGCAAAGCTCCTACGAGCAGTACTTC.

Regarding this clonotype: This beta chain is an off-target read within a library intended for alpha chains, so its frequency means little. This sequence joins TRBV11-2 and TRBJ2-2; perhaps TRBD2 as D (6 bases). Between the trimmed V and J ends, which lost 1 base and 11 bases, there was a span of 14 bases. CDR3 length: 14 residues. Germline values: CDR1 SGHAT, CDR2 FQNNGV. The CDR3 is CASSLGSWGGELFF. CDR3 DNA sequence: TGTGCCAGCAGCTTAGGCTCTTGGGGAGGAGAGCTGTTTTTT.

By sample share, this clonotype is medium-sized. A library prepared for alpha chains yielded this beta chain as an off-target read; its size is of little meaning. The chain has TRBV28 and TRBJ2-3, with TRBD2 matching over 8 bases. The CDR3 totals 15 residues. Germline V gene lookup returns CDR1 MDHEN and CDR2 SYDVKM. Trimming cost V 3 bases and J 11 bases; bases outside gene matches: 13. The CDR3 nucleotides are TGTGCCAGCAGTTTCTTTTCGGGAGCGGGAGTCAGGCAGTATTTT. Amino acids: CASSFFSGAGVRQYF.

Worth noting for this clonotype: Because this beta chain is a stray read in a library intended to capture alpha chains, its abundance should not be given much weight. The CDR3 sequence: CASGLDVNYGYTF. CDR3 in DNA: TGTGCTAGTGGTTTGGACGTTAACTATGGCTACACCTTC. The chain employs TRBV12-5 and TRBJ1-2; no clear D. The CDR3 is 13 residues long. Looked up from germline, CDR1 is LGHNT and CDR2 is FRNRAP. Trimming took off 1 base at V and 1 base at J, with 4 bases between the two ends.

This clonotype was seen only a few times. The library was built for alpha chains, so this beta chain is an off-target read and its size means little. The CDR3: CASASPVGGGIDSPLHF. In DNA form, the CDR3 reads TGTGCCAGCGCTTCCCCGGTAGGAGGGGGCATTGATTCACCCCTCCACTTT. V gene TRBV13 combines with J gene TRBJ1-6; 7 nucleotides align to TRBD1. CDR3 length equals 17 residues. Germline CDR1 reads PRHDT; CDR2 reads FYEKMQ (reference sequence). Losses at the gene ends were 8 bases for V and 8 bases for J; bases not matched to a gene: 18.

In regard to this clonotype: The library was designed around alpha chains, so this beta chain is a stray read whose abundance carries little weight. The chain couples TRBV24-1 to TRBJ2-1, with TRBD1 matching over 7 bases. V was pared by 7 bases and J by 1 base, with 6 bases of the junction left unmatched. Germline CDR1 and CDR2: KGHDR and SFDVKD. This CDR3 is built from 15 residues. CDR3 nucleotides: TGTGCCACCAGGGATCCACAGGGGTCCTACAATGAGCAGTTCTTC. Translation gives CATRDPQGSYNEQFF.

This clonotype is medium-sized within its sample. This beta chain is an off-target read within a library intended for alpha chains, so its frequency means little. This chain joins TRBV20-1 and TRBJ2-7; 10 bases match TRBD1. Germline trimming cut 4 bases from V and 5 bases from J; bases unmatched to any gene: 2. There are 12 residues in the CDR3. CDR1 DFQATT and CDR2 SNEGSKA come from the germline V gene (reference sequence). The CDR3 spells CSATGQGDEQYF. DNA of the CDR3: TGCAGTGCTACTGGACAGGGGGACGAGCAGTACTTC.

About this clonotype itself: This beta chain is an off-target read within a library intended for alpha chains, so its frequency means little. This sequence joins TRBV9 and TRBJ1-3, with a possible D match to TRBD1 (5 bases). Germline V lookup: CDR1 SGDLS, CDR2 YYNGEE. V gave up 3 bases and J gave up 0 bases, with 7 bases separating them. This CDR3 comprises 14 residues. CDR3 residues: CASSEGHSGNTIYF. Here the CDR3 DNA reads TGTGCCAGCAGCGAGGGGCACTCTGGAAACACCATATATTTT. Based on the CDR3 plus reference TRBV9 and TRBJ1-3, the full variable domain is DSGVTQTPKHLITATGQRVTLRCSPRSGDLSVYWYQQSLDQGLQFLIQYYNGEERAKGNILERFSAQQFPDLHSELNLSSLELGDSALYFCASSEGHSGNTIYFGEGSWLTVV.

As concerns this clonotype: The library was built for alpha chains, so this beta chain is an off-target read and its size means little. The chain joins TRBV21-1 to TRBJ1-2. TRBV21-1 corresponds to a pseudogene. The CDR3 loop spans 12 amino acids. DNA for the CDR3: TGTGCCAGCAGACCAGACAAGTATGGCTACACCTTC. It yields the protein CASRPDKYGYTF.

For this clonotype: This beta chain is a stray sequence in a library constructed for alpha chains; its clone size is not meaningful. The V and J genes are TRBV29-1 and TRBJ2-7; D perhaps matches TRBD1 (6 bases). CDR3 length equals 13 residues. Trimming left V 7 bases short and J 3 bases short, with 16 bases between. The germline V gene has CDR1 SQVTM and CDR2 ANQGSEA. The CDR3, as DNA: TGCAGCGCAGCAGCGACAGGTTACTACGAGCAGTACTTC. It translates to CSAAATGYYEQYF.

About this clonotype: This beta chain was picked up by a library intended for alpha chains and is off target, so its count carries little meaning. The CDR3 region is CASSLGPGELFF. DNA for the CDR3: TGTGCCAGCAGCCTGGGCCCCGGGGAGCTGTTTTTT. The chain recombines TRBV6-5 with TRBJ2-2; D is unclear. V was trimmed by 6 bases and J by 6 bases, leaving 8 bases between them. This CDR3 contains 12 residues. Germline CDR1 is MNHEY and CDR2 is SVGAGI.

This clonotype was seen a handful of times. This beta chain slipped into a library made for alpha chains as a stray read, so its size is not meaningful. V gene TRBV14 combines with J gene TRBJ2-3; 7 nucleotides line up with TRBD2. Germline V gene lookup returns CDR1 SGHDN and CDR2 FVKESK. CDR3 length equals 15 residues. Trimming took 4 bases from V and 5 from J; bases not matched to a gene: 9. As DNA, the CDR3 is TGTGCCAGCAGCCCACGCGGGGGTTCGGAAGATACGCAGTATTTT. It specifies CASSPRGGSEDTQYF.

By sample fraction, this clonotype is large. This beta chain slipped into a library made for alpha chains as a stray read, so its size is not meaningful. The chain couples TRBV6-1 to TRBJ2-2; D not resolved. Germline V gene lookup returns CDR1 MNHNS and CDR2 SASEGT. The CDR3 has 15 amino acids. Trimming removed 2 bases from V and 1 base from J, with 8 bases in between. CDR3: CASSESTQNTGELFF. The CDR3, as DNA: TGTGCCAGCAGTGAAAGTACACAGAACACCGGGGAGCTGTTTTTT.

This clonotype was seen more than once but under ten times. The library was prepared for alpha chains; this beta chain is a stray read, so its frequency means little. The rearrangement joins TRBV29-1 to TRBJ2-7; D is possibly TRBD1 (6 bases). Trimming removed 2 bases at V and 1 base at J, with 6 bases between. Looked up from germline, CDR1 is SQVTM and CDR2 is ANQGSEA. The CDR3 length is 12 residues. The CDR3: CSVEQGSYEQYF. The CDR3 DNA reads TGCAGCGTTGAACAGGGGTCCTACGAGCAGTACTTC.

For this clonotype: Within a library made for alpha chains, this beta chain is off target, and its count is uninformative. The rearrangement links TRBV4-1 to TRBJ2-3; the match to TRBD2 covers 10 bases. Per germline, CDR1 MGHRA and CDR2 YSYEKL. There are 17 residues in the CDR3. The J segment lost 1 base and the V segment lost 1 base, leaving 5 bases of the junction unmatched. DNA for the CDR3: TGCGCCAGCAGCCAAGTCCTAGCGGGGGAGGGCACAGATACGCAGTATTTT. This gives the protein CASSQVLAGEGTDTQYF.

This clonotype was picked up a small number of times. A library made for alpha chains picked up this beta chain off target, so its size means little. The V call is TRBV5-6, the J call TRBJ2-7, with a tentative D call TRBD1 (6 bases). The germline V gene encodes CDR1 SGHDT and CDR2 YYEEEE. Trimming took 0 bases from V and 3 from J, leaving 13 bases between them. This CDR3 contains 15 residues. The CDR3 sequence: CASSLGQGPLYEQYF. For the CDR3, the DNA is TGTGCCAGCAGCTTGGGGCAGGGGCCCCTCTACGAGCAGTACTTC.

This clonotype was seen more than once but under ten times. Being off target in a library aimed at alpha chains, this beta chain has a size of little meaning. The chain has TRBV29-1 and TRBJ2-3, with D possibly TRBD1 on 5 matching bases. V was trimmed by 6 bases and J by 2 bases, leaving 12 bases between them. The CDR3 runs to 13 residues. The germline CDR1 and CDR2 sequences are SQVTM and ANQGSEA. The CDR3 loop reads CSVRQPFTDTQYF. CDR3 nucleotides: TGCAGCGTCCGACAGCCCTTCACAGATACGCAGTATTTT.

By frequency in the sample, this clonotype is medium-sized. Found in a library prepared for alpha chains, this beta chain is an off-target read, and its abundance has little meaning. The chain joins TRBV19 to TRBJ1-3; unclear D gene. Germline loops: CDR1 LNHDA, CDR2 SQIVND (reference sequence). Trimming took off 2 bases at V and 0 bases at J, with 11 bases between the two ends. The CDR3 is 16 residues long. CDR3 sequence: CASSIRRTRSGNTIYF. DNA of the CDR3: TGTGCCAGTAGTATAAGGAGGACGCGCTCTGGAAACACCATATATTTT. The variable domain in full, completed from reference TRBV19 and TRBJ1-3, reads DGGITQSPKYLFRKEGQNVTLSCEQNLNHDAMYWYRQDPGQGLRLIYYSQIVNDFQKGDIAEGYSVSREKKESFPLTVTSAQKNPTAFYLCASSIRRTRSGNTIYFGEGSWLTVV.

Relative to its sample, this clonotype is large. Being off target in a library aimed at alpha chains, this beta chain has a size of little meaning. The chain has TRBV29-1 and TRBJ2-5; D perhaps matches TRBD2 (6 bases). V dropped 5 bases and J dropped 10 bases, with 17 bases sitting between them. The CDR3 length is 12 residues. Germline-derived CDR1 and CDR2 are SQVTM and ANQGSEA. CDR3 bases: TGCAGCGTTCAGGTGGCCGGGGAGGACCAGTACTTC. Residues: CSVQVAGEDQYF.

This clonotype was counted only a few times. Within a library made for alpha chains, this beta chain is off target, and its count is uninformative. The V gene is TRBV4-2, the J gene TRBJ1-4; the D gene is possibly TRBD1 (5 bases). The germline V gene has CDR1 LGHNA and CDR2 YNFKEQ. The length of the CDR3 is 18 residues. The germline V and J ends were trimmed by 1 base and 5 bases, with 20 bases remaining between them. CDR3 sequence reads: CASSQVSVGSGRNEKLFF. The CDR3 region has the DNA TGTGCCAGCAGCCAAGTTTCAGTAGGTTCAGGGCGGAATGAAAAACTGTTTTTT.

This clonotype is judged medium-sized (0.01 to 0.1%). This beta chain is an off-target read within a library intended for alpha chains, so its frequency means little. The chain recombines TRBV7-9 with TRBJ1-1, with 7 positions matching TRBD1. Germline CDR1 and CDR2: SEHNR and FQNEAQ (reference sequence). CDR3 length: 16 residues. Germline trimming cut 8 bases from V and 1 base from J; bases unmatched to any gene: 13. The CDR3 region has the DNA TGTGCCAGCCGTCGTCGACAGGGCGAGAGGAACACTGAAGCTTTCTTT. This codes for CASRRRQGERNTEAFF.

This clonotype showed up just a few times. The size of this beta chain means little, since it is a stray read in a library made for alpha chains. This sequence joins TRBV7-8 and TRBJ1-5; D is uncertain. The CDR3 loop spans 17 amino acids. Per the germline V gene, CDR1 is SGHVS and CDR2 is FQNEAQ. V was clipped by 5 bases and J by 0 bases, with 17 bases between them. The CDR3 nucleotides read TGTGCCAGCAGCGCCGCCTTGTACGGGGTTAGCAATCAGCCCCAGCATTTT. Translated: CASSAALYGVSNQPQHF.

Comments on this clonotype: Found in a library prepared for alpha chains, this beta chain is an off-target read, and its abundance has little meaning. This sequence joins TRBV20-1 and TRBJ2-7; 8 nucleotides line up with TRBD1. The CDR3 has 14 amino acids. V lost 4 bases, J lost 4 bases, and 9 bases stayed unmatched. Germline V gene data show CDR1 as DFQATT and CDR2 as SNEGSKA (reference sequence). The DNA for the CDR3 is TGCAGTGCTAATATACGGGACAGGAGATACGAGCAGTACTTC. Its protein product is CSANIRDRRYEQYF.

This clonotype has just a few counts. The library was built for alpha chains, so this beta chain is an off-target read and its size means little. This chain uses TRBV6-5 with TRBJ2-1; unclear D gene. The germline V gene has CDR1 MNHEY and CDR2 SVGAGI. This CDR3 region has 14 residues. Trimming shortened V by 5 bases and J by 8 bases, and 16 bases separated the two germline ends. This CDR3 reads CASSHNTDGDEQFF. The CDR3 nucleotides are TGTGCCAGCAGTCATAACACGGACGGTGATGAGCAGTTCTTC.

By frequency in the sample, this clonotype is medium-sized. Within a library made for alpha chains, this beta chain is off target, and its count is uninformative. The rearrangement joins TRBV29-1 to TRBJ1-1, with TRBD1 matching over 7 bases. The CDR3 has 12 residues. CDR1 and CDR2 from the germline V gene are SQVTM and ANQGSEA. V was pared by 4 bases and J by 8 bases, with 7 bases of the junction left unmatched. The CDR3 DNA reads TGCAGCGTTGGGACAGGCTCCCAGGAAGCTTTCTTT. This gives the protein CSVGTGSQEAFF.

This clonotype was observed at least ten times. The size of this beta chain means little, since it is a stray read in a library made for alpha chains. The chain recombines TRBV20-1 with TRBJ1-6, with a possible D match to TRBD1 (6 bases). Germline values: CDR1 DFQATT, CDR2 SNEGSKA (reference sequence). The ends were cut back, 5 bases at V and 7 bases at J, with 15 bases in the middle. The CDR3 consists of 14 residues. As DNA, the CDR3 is TGCAGTGCTGGGCTAGGGGGGGACAATTCACCCCTCCACTTT. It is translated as CSAGLGGDNSPLHF.